The 3 T cell receptor beta chains given below trace back to one sample, sequenced in a study of CD8 T cells in ankylosing spondylitis. In TCRdb, the 5' RACE reads were re-called with MiXCR into one record per CDR3 protein. The sample includes 240,000 or so distinct CDR3 sequences, 8.6% seen only once; the top ten take approximately 6.3%. The material sequenced was blood, either unsorted or a sorted T cell fraction (not recorded which). The origin of the receptors is a male donor with ankylosing spondylitis or in good health (not recorded which).

This chain uses TRBV15 with TRBJ1-5, with D possibly TRBD1 on 6 matching bases. CDR1 LNHNV and CDR2 YYDKDF come from the germline V gene (reference sequence). Trimming cost V 9 bases and J 6 bases, with 18 bases left between them. CDR3 length equals 14 residues. The CDR3 bases are TGTGCCACAAAAACGGGGGGCGCGGGTCAGCCCCAGCATTTT. Its protein is CATKTGGAGQPQHF.

This clonotype was recorded many times. V usage is TRBV9 and J usage is TRBJ1-1, with D perhaps matching TRBD1 (5 bases). Germline assignment: CDR1 SGDLS and CDR2 YYNGEE. The CDR3 is made up of 15 amino acids. Trimming stripped 1 base from V and 0 bases from J, with 10 bases between. This chain's CDR3 is CASSVSTALNTEAFF. The CDR3 nucleotides read TGTGCCAGCAGCGTATCGACAGCGCTGAACACTGAAGCTTTCTTT.

The table lists this clonotype with a few counts. The genes are TRBV5-1 and TRBJ1-1, with TRBD1 matching 8 bases. The CDR3 runs 13 residues. Germline CDR1 SGHRS, CDR2 YFSETQ. Trimming at V came to 4 bases and at J to 5 bases, leaving 4 bases not matched to a gene. This CDR3 is CASSVGTGTEAFF. Written as DNA, the CDR3 is TGCGCCAGCAGCGTAGGGACAGGAACTGAAGCTTTCTTT. Full variable domain (rest looked up from reference TRBV5-1 and TRBJ1-1): KAGVTQTPRYLIKTRGQQVTLSCSPISGHRSVSWYQQTPGQGLQFLFEYFSETQRNKGNFPGRFSGRQFSNSRSEMNVSTLELGDSALYLCASSVGTGTEAFFGQGTRLTVV.